The T cell receptor (beta chain) under discussion was sequenced for a study of T cell repertoires in cytomegalovirus infection. The overall study: Public TCR beta signatures indicated both CMV infection and matching HLA type.

One entry per CDR3 protein, called by TCRdb with MiXCR from the reads. The data show hundreds of thousands of distinct CDR3 sequences, roughly 15% seen once. The junction had 7 bases not matched to a gene; V was cut back by 1 base and J by 7 bases. CDR3 length: 15 amino acids. Germline CDR1 reads LGHNA; CDR2 reads YNFKEQ. Regarding the study as a whole: Cumulative public TCR beta family frequency identified carriers of CMV plus the relevant HLA. HLA-C-restricted CMV clonotypes gave the most frequent clonotype in two of eight donors.

With regard to this clonotype: Its cognate antigen is unknown.

The sequenced material came from PBMCs. V usage is TRBV4-2 and J usage is TRBJ2-1; TRBD2 aligns across 7 bases. The clonotype was recovered from a human donor in good health (CMV status not recorded). Some clones in this sample may be carry-over from other donors' samples. This CDR3 reads CASSQGGGPGNEQFF. The CDR3 DNA sequence: TGTGCCAGCAGCCAAGGGGGGGGACCGGGGAATGAGCAGTTCTTC.